A single sample gave rise to the 15 T cell receptor beta chains below, sequenced in a study of T cell responses to AZD1222 COVID-19 vaccine. The assay was immunoSEQ multiplex PCR, and TCRdb's table has in-frame clones only and misses some. The sample contains about 85,000 clones, about 87% of which appear only once. The sample here was peripheral blood, taken on day 0 of AZD1222 vaccination. These receptors were taken from an adult in good health.

The chain combines TRBV30 with TRBJ1-5, with D tentatively TRBD1 (6 bases). CDR3 length: 15 residues. Per germline, CDR1 GTSNPN and CDR2 SVGIG (reference sequence). Trimming removed 3 bases at V and 2 bases at J, with 14 bases between. This chain's CDR3 is CAWRSRGAGNQPQHF. The CDR3, as DNA: TGTGCCTGGAGGTCTCGGGGGGCCGGCAATCAGCCCCAGCATTTT. The entire variable domain, with the rest obtained from reference TRBV30 and TRBJ1-5, is as follows: SQTIHQWPATLVQPVGSPLSLECTVEGTSNPNLYWYRQAAGRGLQLLFYSVGIGQISSEVPQNLSASRPQDRQFILSSKKLLLSDSGFYLCAWRSRGAGNQPQHFGDGTRLSIL.

This rearrangement joins TRBV2 to TRBJ1-2; TRBD1 aligns across 7 bases. CDR1 is SNHLY, CDR2 FYNNEI, per germline. V trimming: 3 bases; J trimming: 5 bases; junction bases outside the gene matches: 6. This CDR3 has 14 amino acids. As DNA, the CDR3 is TGTGCCAGCAGTGATCAGGGGGAAAGGTATGGCTACACCTTC. Its protein is CASSDQGERYGYTF.

This clone has only one observation. The chain uses TRBV21-1 and TRBJ2-7. TRBV21-1 is described as a pseudogene. The CDR3 loop spans 16 amino acids. The CDR3 here is CASSQERGHEGYEQYF. The DNA of the CDR3 is TGTGCCAGCAGCCAGGAACGGGGCCATGAAGGTTACGAGCAGTACTTC.

This chain uses TRBV5-4 with TRBJ2-7, with D uncertain. The V end was cut by 4 bases, the J end by 6 bases, with 14 bases between. The CDR3 loop spans 13 amino acids. Per germline, CDR1 SGHNT and CDR2 YYREEE (reference sequence). The CDR3 nucleotides read TGTGCCAGCAGCGAAAAGGGTTCTTTCGAGCAGTACTTC. Translating gives CASSEKGSFEQYF.

This chain links TRBV6-5 with TRBJ1-4; D unresolved. This CDR3 spans 14 amino acids. Looked up from germline, CDR1 is MNHEY and CDR2 is SVGAGI. Trimming shortened V by 9 bases and J by 0 bases, and 11 bases separated the two germline ends. CDR3 residues: CASSRDATNEKLFF. CDR3 DNA sequence: TGTGCCAGTTCCCGGGATGCAACTAATGAAAAACTGTTTTTT.

The chain combines TRBV6-6 with TRBJ1-5, with 10 bases aligning to TRBD1. V lost 2 bases and J lost 6; bases outside the gene matches: 4. Germline CDR1 reads MNHNY; CDR2 reads SVGAGI (reference sequence). CDR3 length: 15 residues. The CDR3 loop reads CASSYGQGVGQPQHF. Here the CDR3 DNA reads TGTGCCAGCAGTTACGGACAGGGGGTCGGTCAGCCCCAGCATTTT.

A single count supports this clone. This sequence joins TRBV11-3 and TRBJ2-1; 10 bases map to TRBD2. Germline values: CDR1 SGHNT, CDR2 YENEEA. V lost 4 bases, J lost 6 bases, and 9 bases stayed unmatched. This CDR3 spans 16 amino acids. The CDR3 region is CASSSGFLAGANEQFF. The CDR3 DNA is TGTGCCAGCAGCTCCGGATTCCTAGCGGGAGCCAATGAGCAGTTCTTC.

The V and J genes are TRBV3-1 (or the pseudogene TRBV3-2) and TRBJ1-2, with D uncertain. Trimming removed 4 bases from V and 4 bases from J, with 25 bases in between. Germline lookup yields CDR1 LGHDT and CDR2 YNNKEL (reference sequence). The CDR3 length is 18 residues. The DNA for the CDR3 is TGTGCCAGCAGCCCAACCTCGGACCCAACAGCAGTTCGCTATGGCTACACCTTC. Its translation is CASSPTSDPTAVRYGYTF.

The V call is TRBV25-1, the J call TRBJ1-3; no clear D. Trimming left V 8 bases short and J 4 bases short, with 12 bases between. Germline V gene sequence: CDR1 MGHDK, CDR2 SYGVNS. This CDR3 is 13 amino acids long. The CDR3 DNA is TGTGCCAGCTCGTCGGCGGCCGGAAACACCATATATTTT. Translation: CASSSAAGNTIYF.

The chain couples TRBV12-3 or TRBV12-4 to TRBJ1-2; D call uncertain. The CDR3 is 13 residues long. Trimming cost V 6 bases and J 9 bases, with 17 bases left between them. The CDR3 DNA reads TGTGCCAGCAGCCGCCCGACACCGTACAGCTACACCTTC. Translated: CASSRPTPYSYTF.

The rearrangement links TRBV15 to TRBJ2-3; TRBD2 is a possible D gene (5 bases). Deletions cut 0 bases from V and 1 base from J, with 14 bases between. The CDR3 is 17 amino acids. CDR1 and CDR2 from the germline V gene are LNHNV and YYDKDF (reference sequence). The CDR3 DNA is TGTGCCACCAGCAGAGATTATAGGAGTAGCGGCACAGATACGCAGTATTTT. Translating it yields CATSRDYRSSGTDTQYF. The whole variable domain, filled in from reference TRBV15 and TRBJ2-3, reads DAMVIQNPRYQVTQFGKPVTLSCSQTLNHNVMYWYQQKSSQAPKLLFHYYDKDFNNEADTPDNFQSRRPNTSFCFLDIRSPGLGDTAMYLCATSRDYRSSGTDTQYFGPGTRLTVL.

The genes are TRBV21-1 and TRBJ1-2; the D call in the table, TRBD1, was not verified against the DNA. TRBV21-1 is termed a pseudogene. CDR3 length equals 18 residues. CDR3 coding DNA: TGTGCCAGCAGCAAAGGGACAGGGAGGGAGGCGGTTAACTATGGCTACACCTTC. Amino acids: CASSKGTGREAVNYGYTF.

The gene calls are TRBV5-1 and TRBJ1-4; D is perhaps TRBD1 (6 bases). CDR3 length: 15 residues. V gave up 6 bases and J gave up 8 bases, with 20 bases separating them. CDR1 is SGHRS, CDR2 YFSETQ, per germline. CDR3 DNA: TGCGCCAGCACTATGGGGACACCGGGCAAGGAAAAACTGTTTTTT. Encoded protein: CASTMGTPGKEKLFF.

This chain uses TRBV14 with TRBJ1-5; D gene ambiguous. Trimming removed 4 bases from V and 3 bases from J, with 7 bases in between. CDR1 and CDR2 from the germline V gene are SGHDN and FVKESK. CDR3 size: 13 residues. CDR3 DNA sequence: TGTGCCAGCAGCCGGACTTCCAATCAGCCCCAGCATTTT. It encodes CASSRTSNQPQHF.

The V call is TRBV7-8, the J call TRBJ1-2; D possibly corresponds to TRBD1 (5 bases). The V end was cut by 0 bases, the J end by 6 bases, with 14 bases between. CDR3 length: 15 amino acids. Germline V gives CDR1 SGHVS, CDR2 FQNEAQ. The CDR3 reads CASSLAERGVDGYTF. CDR3 DNA: TGTGCCAGCAGCTTAGCGGAGAGGGGCGTAGATGGCTACACCTTC. Supplemented by reference TRBV7-8 and TRBJ1-2, the full variable domain reads GAGVSQSPRYKVAKRGQDVALRCDPISGHVSLFWYQQALGQGPEFLTYFQNEAQLDKSGLPSDRFFAERPEGSVSTLKIQRTQQEDSAVYLCASSLAERGVDGYTFGSGTRLTVV.